This T cell receptor (beta chain) derives from a study of blood T cell repertoires in COVID-19. The overall study: Acute and convalescent COVID-19 specimens originated in the United States, Italy and Spain.

Authors' data handling: Amplification of reference gene primers provided the estimated nucleated cell counts. Only in-frame clones appear in the TCRdb table, and some are missing; sequencing was by immunoSEQ multiplex PCR. That table furnishes V, J and clone size, whereas the DNA furnished D and trimming. The sample lists more than 300,000 clones, 85% to 90% occurring once. Germline V gene sequence: CDR1 DFQATT, CDR2 SNEGSKA (reference sequence). The CDR3 covers 11 residues. V lost 7 bases and J lost 0, with 6 bases in between. The sample was peripheral blood. This sequence joins TRBV20-1 and TRBJ1-2; no clear D gene. This receptor was taken from a woman aged 70-85 years with COVID-19, enrolled during active disease. The CDR3 DNA sequence: TGCAGTGTGGGCCCTAACTATGGCTACACCTTC. Its protein is CSVGPNYGYTF.